This T cell receptor (beta chain) appears in the sequencing data of a study of cytomegalovirus exposure and HLA in healthy donors. On this clone: Its cognate antigen is unknown.

The study ran its PCR with 60 Vbeta and 13 Jbeta primers. The data were produced by immunoSEQ multiplex PCR, yet TCRdb's version contains in-frame clones alone and is incomplete. In the table there are fewer than 140,000 clones, roughly four fifths of which are singletons. Study results and limitations: Most TCR beta V segments were productive about 90% or about 30% of the time in an earlier analysis. It was likely that a cluster of highly shared sequence variants was a sequencing artifact.

The sequencing sample was made of PBMCs. This TCR was sampled from a man in his fifties in good health and CMV-seronegative.

The CDR3 coding sequence is TGTGCCAGTACCGTGGACAGGGACGGCAATCAGCCCCAGCATTTT. Protein: CASTVDRDGNQPQHF. The chain links TRBV19 to TRBJ1-5; TRBD1 aligns across 8 bases. This CDR3 has 15 residues. The germline gives CDR1 LNHDA, CDR2 SQIVND (reference sequence). The V and J ends lost 7 bases and 2 bases, in that order; junction bases with no gene match: 7.